Shown below are 22 T cell receptor beta chains from a single sample sequenced in a study of regulatory T cells in long-lasting Graves disease. The time point is: newly diagnosed GD, antithyroid drugs for less than 3 months. Researchers made the TCR library from RNA that was extracted from PBMCs. iRepertoire HTBI primers and Arm-PCR of CDR3 regions built TCR beta libraries. Using its own MiXCR run on the multiplex PCR reads, TCRdb lists one record per CDR3 protein. Among hundreds of thousands of distinct CDR3 sequences listed, approximately 16% were seen once. This same sample was also part of a study on T cells in Graves' hyperthyroidism and ophthalmopathy.

The specimen comprised peripheral blood mononuclear cells (PBMCs), sampled at new diagnosis, from a patient treated with antithyroid drugs. The receptors derive from a middle-aged woman with Graves disease.

The J gene is TRBJ2-1, the V gene TRBV20-1; 7 nucleotides match TRBD1. V shed 2 bases and J 1 base; nucleotides not matched to a gene: 5. The length of the CDR3 is 15 residues. CDR1 is DFQATT, CDR2 SNEGSKA, per germline (reference sequence). CDR3 in amino acids: CSARTEGQSYNEQFF. CDR3 DNA sequence: TGCAGTGCTAGAACCGAGGGACAGTCCTACAATGAGCAGTTCTTC.

There are a few counts of this clonotype. DNA for the CDR3: TGCGCCAGCAGCCAAGGTTTTGGGGGGAGCACCGGGGAGCTGTTTTTT. This encodes CASSQGFGGSTGELFF. The rearrangement uses TRBV4-1 and TRBJ2-2, with TRBD2 as a possible D gene (6 bases). Trimming removed 1 base at V and 4 bases at J, with 13 bases between. This CDR3 has 16 residues. The germline V gene encodes CDR1 MGHRA and CDR2 YSYEKL.

Comment on this clonotype: Given a much more abundant clone one base away, this may be a read error. The chain recombines TRBV19 with TRBJ2-1; 12 bases align to TRBD2. The J segment lost 5 bases and the V segment lost 4 bases, leaving 3 bases of the junction unmatched. Per germline, CDR1 LNHDA and CDR2 SQIVND (reference sequence). The CDR3 is 15 amino acids. CDR3 DNA sequence: TGTGCCAGTAGTACGACTAGCGGGAGCGACAATGAGCAGTTCTTC. It codes for CASSTTSGSDNEQFF. Drawing the rest from reference TRBV19 and TRBJ2-1, the complete variable domain is DGGITQSPKYLFRKEGQNVTLSCEQNLNHDAMYWYRQDPGQGLRLIYYSQIVNDFQKGDIAEGYSVSREKKESFPLTVTSAQKNPTAFYLCASSTTSGSDNEQFFGPGTRLTVL.

This clonotype was counted ten times or more. The genes are TRBV29-1 and TRBJ2-7, with TRBD1 as a possible D gene (5 bases). Trimming stripped 5 bases from V and 4 bases from J, with 12 bases between. CDR3 size: 12 residues. In germline, CDR1 is SQVTM, CDR2 ANQGSEA. The CDR3 is CSVKRQGYEQYF. CDR3 DNA sequence: TGCAGCGTTAAAAGGCAGGGTTACGAGCAGTACTTC.

There are many counts of this clonotype. Compared with germline, one end of the junction differs, possibly owing to a read error. V gene TRBV28 combines with J gene TRBJ1-1, with D perhaps TRBD1 (5 bases). This CDR3 has 12 residues. The germline gives CDR1 MDHEN, CDR2 SYDVKM. CDR3 amino acids: CQTRRAGTEAFF. The CDR3 nucleotides are TGCCAGACCCGCAGGGCGGGCACTGAAGCTTTCTTT.

This clonotype was found many times. The chain recombines TRBV11-3 with TRBJ2-1, with D perhaps matching TRBD2 (6 bases). The CDR3 is made up of 18 amino acids. Trimming pared 3 bases from V and 5 bases from J, leaving 23 bases between. In germline, CDR1 is SGHNT, CDR2 YENEEA. This CDR3 is CASSFQGTHGEVDNEQFF. The DNA for the CDR3 is TGTGCCAGCAGCTTTCAAGGGACTCACGGAGAGGTAGACAATGAGCAGTTCTTC.

The chain recombines TRBV7-8 with TRBJ2-5, with D unresolved. Germline V gene data show CDR1 as SGHVS and CDR2 as FQNEAQ. The CDR3 is 15 amino acids. V was pared by 0 bases and J by 6 bases, with 14 bases between. CDR3 region: CASSLADALWQTQYF. The CDR3 nucleotides read TGTGCCAGCAGCTTAGCCGATGCACTTTGGCAGACCCAGTACTTC. The complete variable domain, with remaining parts taken from reference TRBV7-8 and TRBJ2-5, reads GAGVSQSPRYKVAKRGQDVALRCDPISGHVSLFWYQQALGQGPEFLTYFQNEAQLDKSGLPSDRFFAERPEGSVSTLKIQRTQQEDSAVYLCASSLADALWQTQYFGPGTRLLVL.

To note about this clonotype: This clone may be a read error of a much larger clone one base away. Likely a read error: the CDR3 ends without its conserved phenylalanine or tryptophan. The chain has TRBV7-6 and TRBJ2-1, with TRBD2 matching 10 bases. CDR3 length: 19 residues. Germline V gene sequence: CDR1 SGHVS, CDR2 FNYEAQ. J gave up 0 bases and V 2 bases, and 10 bases lay outside the gene matches. CDR3 in amino acids: CASSLWLAGEDLSYNEQFL. The CDR3 DNA is TGTGCCAGCAGCTTATGGCTAGCGGGAGAAGACCTCTCCTACAATGAGCAGTTCTTG.

There are many counts of this clonotype. V and J are TRBV7-9 and TRBJ2-7, with 8 bases matching TRBD1. With 5 bases clipped from V and 6 bases from J, the junction kept 9 bases outside the gene matches. CDR1 and CDR2 (germline): SEHNR, FQNEAQ (reference sequence). CDR3 length: 14 residues. CDR3 protein: CASSTGQGAVEQYF. The CDR3 DNA reads TGTGCCAGCAGCACTGGGCAGGGGGCGGTCGAGCAGTACTTC.

This clonotype was counted between two and nine times. The chain carries TRBV3-1 and TRBJ1-2; a weak D match, TRBD1 (6 bases). This CDR3 is built from 14 residues. Germline values: CDR1 LGHDT, CDR2 YNNKEL (reference sequence). Trimming shortened V by 5 bases and J by 5 bases, and 15 bases separated the two germline ends. The CDR3 sequence: CASSWDGQTYGYTF. The CDR3 coding sequence is TGTGCCAGCAGCTGGGACGGACAGACTTATGGCTACACCTTC.

This clonotype was counted many times. The rearrangement uses TRBV6-2 or TRBV6-3 and TRBJ1-6; D is unclear. Germline V gives CDR1 MNHEY, CDR2 SVGEGT. This CDR3 comprises 15 residues. The germline V and J ends were trimmed by 6 bases and 3 bases, with 12 bases remaining between them. The chain's CDR3 is CASRPAGHYNSPLHF. CDR3 coding DNA: TGTGCCAGCAGGCCGGCAGGTCACTATAATTCACCCCTCCACTTT.

Here the CDR3 DNA reads TGTGCCAGCAGTTATACTAGCGGGTTAGCGAACACCGGGGAGCTGTTTTTT. Amino acid sequence: CASSYTSGLANTGELFF. The chain carries TRBV6-2 or TRBV6-3 and TRBJ2-2, with TRBD2 matching 9 bases. Germline trimming cut 3 bases from V and 0 bases from J; bases unmatched to any gene: 5. Looked up from germline, CDR1 is MNHEY and CDR2 is SVGEGT. This CDR3 is 17 amino acids long.

In its sample, this clonotype was seen a few times. This chain connects TRBV10-1 to TRBJ2-6; 7 positions match TRBD1. This CDR3 region has 13 residues. Germline V gene data show CDR1 as WNHNN and CDR2 as SYGVQD (reference sequence). The V and J ends lost 10 bases and 2 bases, in that order; junction bases with no gene match: 2. CDR3 DNA: TGCGCCACCCAGGGGGCTGGGGCCAACGTCCTGACTTTC. Protein sequence: CATQGAGANVLTF.

As for this clonotype: This is likely an artifact of a read error, given a far larger clone one base away. V and J are TRBV12-3 or TRBV12-4 and TRBJ2-3; 7 nucleotides line up with TRBD1. Near its end, the DNA agrees better with TRBJ2-5, so the J call may be wrong. CDR3 length: 15 residues. This chain's CDR3 is CAGTRTGQFQETQYF. Here the CDR3 DNA reads TGTGCCGGCACCCGGACAGGACAATTTCAAGAGACCCAGTACTTC.

The chain uses TRBV5-6 and TRBJ2-6; D is unresolved. The CDR3 is 17 amino acids. Germline CDR1 SGHDT, CDR2 YYEEEE. Trimming cost V 4 bases and J 0 bases, with 14 bases left between them. The CDR3 DNA follows: TGTGCCAGCAGCCCCTTCTATCGGACCTCTGGGGCCAACGTCCTGACTTTC. It encodes CASSPFYRTSGANVLTF.

This clonotype was recorded many times. The junction departs from germline at one end; a sequencing error may be responsible. The rearrangement uses TRBV28 and TRBJ2-1; a weak D match, TRBD2 (6 bases). The CDR3 spans 12 residues. Germline V CDR1 and CDR2: MDHEN, SYDVKM. CDR3 nucleotides: TGCGGGTCCCGGAGGGCGCGGAATGAGCAGTTCTTC. Protein product: CGSRRARNEQFF.

This clonotype was counted ten times or more. The J gene is TRBJ2-3, the V gene TRBV7-9; 7 positions match TRBD1. CDR1 SEHNR and CDR2 FQNEAQ come from the germline V gene (reference sequence). The CDR3 extends over 16 amino acids. V shed 2 bases, J shed 2 bases, and the junction held 7 bases outside the gene matches. The CDR3 nucleotides are TGTGCCAGCAGCTTAAGAAGGGACAGTCTCACAGATACGCAGTATTTT. This translates into CASSLRRDSLTDTQYF.

This clonotype has ten or more counts. The chain is built from TRBV13 and TRBJ2-7; D gene ambiguous. Germline CDR1 PRHDT, CDR2 FYEKMQ (reference sequence). V was pared by 5 bases and J by 4 bases, with 12 bases between. The CDR3 is 13 amino acids. The CDR3 sequence is CASSQEDLYEQYF. The CDR3 DNA reads as TGTGCCAGCAGCCAAGAAGACCTGTACGAGCAGTACTTC.

V is TRBV4-2 and J is TRBJ2-2, with TRBD2 identical over 11 bases. The CDR3 contains 16 residues. Looked up from germline, CDR1 is LGHNA and CDR2 is YNFKEQ. J was trimmed by 7 bases and V by 1 base; bases with no gene match: 5. The CDR3 sequence: CASSQVTSGSGGELFF. For the CDR3, the DNA is TGTGCCAGCAGCCAAGTAACTAGCGGGAGCGGCGGGGAGCTGTTTTTT.

This clonotype was observed many times. The V and J genes are TRBV28 and TRBJ2-1, with D possibly being TRBD2 (6 bases). This CDR3 comprises 20 residues. Trimming took 5 bases from V and 0 from J, leaving 26 bases between them. The V gene's germline CDR1 is MDHEN and CDR2 SYDVKM. The CDR3 is CASSRIPGRGTESSYNEQFF. The CDR3 DNA follows: TGTGCCAGCAGTCGAATACCGGGACGGGGGACGGAGAGCTCCTACAATGAGCAGTTCTTC.

Only a few counts were recorded for this clonotype. The chain carries TRBV7-6 and TRBJ2-3; 7 bases agree with TRBD2. Germline V gene sequence: CDR1 SGHVS, CDR2 FNYEAQ. The trim removed 5 bases at V and 4 bases at J, leaving 12 bases unmatched. This CDR3 is built from 16 residues. In DNA, the CDR3 is TGTGCCAGCAGCCCACCGGTCGCGGGAGCTGCAGATACGCAGTATTTT. This codes for CASSPPVAGAADTQYF.

V and J are TRBV5-1 and TRBJ1-2; 7 bases fit TRBD1. V gave up 3 bases and J gave up 4 bases; unmatched junction bases: 3. The CDR3 consists of 13 residues. The germline CDR1 and CDR2 sequences are SGHRS and YFSETQ. The CDR3 loop is CASSSGGGYGYTF. CDR3 DNA: TGCGCCAGCAGCTCAGGGGGTGGCTATGGCTACACCTTC.